The subject of this entry is one T cell receptor beta chain. Its antigen is currently unknown. These data are taken from a study of radiotherapy plus CTLA-4 blockade in lung cancer. In the study overall: Among all patients, approximately 17% showed objective responses, while 30% to 35% had disease control. Study-wide findings and caveats: TCR clones of tumor origin grew in blood after radiotherapy plus ipilimumab.

Lung cancer patients with chemo-refractory metastatic non-small-cell disease were given focal radiation plus CTLA-4 blockade with ipilimumab. V lost 6 bases and J lost 8, with 13 bases in between. Germline V gives CDR1 MNHNS, CDR2 SASEGT. The CDR3 is 12 residues long. Some clones are missing from TCRdb's copy, which holds only in-frame ones; the method was immunoSEQ multiplex PCR. Seen here are 30,000 to 45,000 clones, 70% to 80% observed once, and the top ten hold less than 9%. The sample here was peripheral blood, taken from a patient treated with radiotherapy plus ipilimumab. The chain links TRBV6-1 to TRBJ1-2; TRBD1 might be the D (6 bases). The sequence was collected from a human donor with non-small cell lung cancer who had stable disease on radiotherapy plus ipilimumab. CDR3: CASSFLGGGYTF. CDR3 in DNA: TGTGCCAGCAGCTTCCTGGGGGGCGGCTACACCTTC.